This T cell receptor (beta chain) originates from a study of cytomegalovirus exposure and HLA in healthy donors. The overall study: The same platform was used for the 90 to 150 validation repertoires as for the 650 to 800 first-cohort repertoires, as reported in a later analysis.

The protocol was immunoSEQ multiplex PCR, while the TCRdb copy is restricted to in-frame clones and leaves out a portion. Of hundreds of thousands of clones in the sample, roughly 88% were seen once. Trimming took 4 bases from V and 2 from J; bases not matched to a gene: 5. Germline V CDR1 and CDR2: LNHDA, SQIVND (reference sequence). The CDR3 is 15 residues long. The chain recombines TRBV19 with TRBJ2-7, with TRBD2 matching over 10 bases. Source material: PBMCs. The receptor was derived from a woman aged 18-30 years in good health and CMV-seronegative. CDR3 region: CASSTTSGITYEQYF. The CDR3 bases are TGTGCCAGTAGTACTACTAGCGGGATCACCTACGAGCAGTACTTC.